Included here is one TCR beta chain sequence, with context. Its antigen specificity is not known. Base qualities are missing; no much larger clone stands one base away. This specimen's treatment or condition label, interpreted: some 20 received Ad26.COV2.S at low or high dose, single or two shots; five or six received placebo; per-sample allocation not given. For vaccine and placebo recipients, repertoires were sequenced using samples collected on day 63 after the first injection. Between 29 July and 7 August 2020, Cohort 1b enrolled about two dozen adults aged 18-55 years at one site in Boston, USA. Ad26.COV2.S was a replication-incompetent adenovirus type 26 vector expressing a prefusion-stabilized SARS-CoV-2 spike protein from the original Wuhan strain. TCRbeta CDR3 regions were sequenced with the immunoSEQ Assay. After extraction, genomic DNA underwent amplification by bias-controlled multiplex PCR, followed by high-throughput sequencing. On the study's bioinformatics: To quantify the absolute abundance of every unique TCRbeta CDR3 region, sequences were collapsed and filtered. T cell fraction was estimated by normalization of TCRbeta template counts to usable DNA, with usable DNA being measured through amplification of reference genes present in all nucleated cells. Repertoire TCRs were annotated as SARS-CoV-2-specific by exact matching of V gene, CDR3 amino acid sequence and J gene to a known reactive TCR set. The reference SARS-CoV-2 TCR set was obtained from MIRA and was filtered for enrichment in COVID-19-positive ImmuneCODE repertoires, whereby public or cross-reactive TCRs were removed. Using the MIRA antigens, annotated TCRs were further analysed by specific ORF or by position within an ORF. Breadth was defined as the number of annotated unique rearrangements divided by the total number of unique productive rearrangements, and depth was defined as the summed frequency of the annotated unique rearrangements. Two-sided Wilcoxon rank-sum tests were used to compare TCR breadth between groups. This immuneACCESS table, as held by TCRdb, lists in-frame sequences with V and J called but not all clones. Of the missing ones, under half trace to an unresolved V gene in checked studies; the others have no known cause. The V and J calls and clone size were taken over from that table, and D and trimming were inferred from the DNA. Recorded for this sample are about 410,000 clones; around 91% of them occurred a single time. Approximately 1.9% of the sample lies in the top ten.

These data belong to a study of Ad26.COV2.S vaccination and SARS-CoV-2 variants (dated by TCRdb to the early 2020s). Regarding the complete study: Vaccine-arm donors were drawn from COV1001, a multicentre, randomized, double-blind, placebo-controlled phase I-IIa trial of Ad26.COV2.S in healthy adults. Ad26.COV2.S was administered intramuscularly at 5 x 10^10 or 1 x 10^11 viral particles, either as a single shot or as two shots given 56 days apart. TCRbeta repertoire sequencing served as the tool for gauging how specific and how broad the SARS-CoV-2-reactive T cell receptors were following Ad26.COV2.S vaccination. The TCR-sequenced set comprised roughly 30 samples: approximately 19 Ad26.COV2.S vaccine recipients, 5 placebo recipients and 8 SARS-CoV-2 convalescent individuals. Trial participants were randomized into five groups of five, in which low-dose or high-dose Ad26.COV2.S was given once or twice, or placebo was given on both occasions. Investigators remained blinded to trial group allocation during experiments and outcome assessment. The research as a whole found: The study was not powered for comparison of responses between vaccine doses or regimens. Vaccine and placebo recipients had similar non-spike TCR breadth, a finding consistent with the vaccine containing only spike. After vaccination, substantial breadth of spike-specific CD8+ and CD4+ T cell responses was reported. Spike-specific TCR breadth was higher in Ad26.COV2.S recipients than in placebo recipients (P = 0.0014). According to the authors, total T cell responses may have been underestimated by the TCR breadth and depth analyses.

Including cysteine and phenylalanine, the CDR3 has 17 amino acids. Only the CDR3 DNA stays, 51 bases, in frame from base 1. CDR1 and CDR2 (LNHDA, SQIVND) derive from the germline V gene (reference sequence). Germline trimming amounts to 3 bases on V and 0 bases on J, with 9 as the count of junction bases outside the gene matches. The sequence is built from TRBV19 and TRBJ2-3; a stretch of 7 junction bases matches TRBD2. The sequenced sample was peripheral blood, obtained in a trial of Ad26.COV2.S vaccine versus placebo. The sequence came from a person between 18 and 59 years old who received the Ad26.COV2.S COVID-19 vaccine or a placebo. The nucleotide sequence reads TGTGCCAGTAGTATTATCACCCCAGCGGGGAGCACAGATACGCAGTATTTT. It codes for CASSIITPAGSTDTQYF.